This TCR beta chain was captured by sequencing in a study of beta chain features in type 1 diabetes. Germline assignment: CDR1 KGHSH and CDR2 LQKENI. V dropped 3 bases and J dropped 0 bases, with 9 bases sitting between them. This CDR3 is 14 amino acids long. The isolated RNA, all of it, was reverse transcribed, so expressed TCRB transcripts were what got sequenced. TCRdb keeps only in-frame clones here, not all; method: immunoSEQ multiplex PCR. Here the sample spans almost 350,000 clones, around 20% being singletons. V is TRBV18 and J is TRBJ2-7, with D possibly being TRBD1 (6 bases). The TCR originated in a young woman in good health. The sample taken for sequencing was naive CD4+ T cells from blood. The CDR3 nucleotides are TGTGCCAGCTCACCCGGGACATACTCCTACGAGCAGTACTTC. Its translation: CASSPGTYSYEQYF.